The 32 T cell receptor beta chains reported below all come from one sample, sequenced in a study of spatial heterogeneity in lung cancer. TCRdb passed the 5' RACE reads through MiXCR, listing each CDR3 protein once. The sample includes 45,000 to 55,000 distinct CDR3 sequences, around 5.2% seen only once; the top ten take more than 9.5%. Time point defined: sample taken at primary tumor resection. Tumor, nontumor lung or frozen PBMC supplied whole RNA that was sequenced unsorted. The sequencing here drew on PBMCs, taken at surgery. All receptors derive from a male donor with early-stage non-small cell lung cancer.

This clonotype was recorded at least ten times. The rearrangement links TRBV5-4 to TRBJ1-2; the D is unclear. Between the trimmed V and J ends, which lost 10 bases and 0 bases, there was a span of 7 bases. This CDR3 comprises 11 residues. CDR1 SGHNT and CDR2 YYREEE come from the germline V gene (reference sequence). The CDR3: CAEGANYGYTF. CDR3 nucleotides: TGTGCCGAGGGAGCTAACTATGGCTACACCTTC.

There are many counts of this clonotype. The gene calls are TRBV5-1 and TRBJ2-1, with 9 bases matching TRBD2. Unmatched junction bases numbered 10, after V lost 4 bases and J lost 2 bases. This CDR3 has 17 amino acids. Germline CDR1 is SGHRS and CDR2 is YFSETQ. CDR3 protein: CASSTFSGSIAYNEQFF. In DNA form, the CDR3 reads TGCGCCAGCAGCACCTTTAGCGGGAGTATCGCCTACAATGAGCAGTTCTTC.

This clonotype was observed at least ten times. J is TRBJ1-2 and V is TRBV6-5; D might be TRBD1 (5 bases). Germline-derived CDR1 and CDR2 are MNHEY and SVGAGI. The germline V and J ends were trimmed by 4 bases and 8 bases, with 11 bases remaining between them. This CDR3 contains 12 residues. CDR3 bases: TGTGCCAGCAGTTCCCGGGACGCGGGCTACACCTTC. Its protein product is CASSSRDAGYTF.

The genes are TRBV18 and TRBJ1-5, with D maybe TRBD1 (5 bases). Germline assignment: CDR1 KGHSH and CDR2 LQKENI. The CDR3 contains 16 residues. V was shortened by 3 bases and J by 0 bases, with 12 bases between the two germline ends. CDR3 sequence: CASSPPGSYSNQPQHF. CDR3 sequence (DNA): TGTGCCAGCTCACCTCCAGGGTCCTATAGCAATCAGCCCCAGCATTTT.

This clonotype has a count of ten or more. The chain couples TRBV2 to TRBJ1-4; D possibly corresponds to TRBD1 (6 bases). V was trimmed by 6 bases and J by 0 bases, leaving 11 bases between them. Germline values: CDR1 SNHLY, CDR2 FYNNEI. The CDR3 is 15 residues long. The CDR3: CASRRTVATNEKLFF. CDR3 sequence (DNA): TGTGCCAGCAGAAGGACAGTTGCAACTAATGAAAAACTGTTTTTT.

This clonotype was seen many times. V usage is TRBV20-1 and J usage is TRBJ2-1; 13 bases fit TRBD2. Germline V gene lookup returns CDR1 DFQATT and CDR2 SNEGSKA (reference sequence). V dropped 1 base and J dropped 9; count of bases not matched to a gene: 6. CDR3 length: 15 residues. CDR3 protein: CSARGTSGSTGEQFF. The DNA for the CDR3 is TGCAGTGCTAGAGGGACTAGCGGGAGTACGGGTGAGCAGTTCTTC.

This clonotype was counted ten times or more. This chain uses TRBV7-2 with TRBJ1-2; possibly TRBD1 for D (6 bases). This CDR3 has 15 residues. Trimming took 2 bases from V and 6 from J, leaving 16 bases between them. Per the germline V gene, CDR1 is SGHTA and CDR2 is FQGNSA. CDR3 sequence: CASSLKEGGLNGYTF. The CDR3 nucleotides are TGTGCCAGCAGCTTAAAGGAAGGGGGTTTAAATGGCTACACCTTC.

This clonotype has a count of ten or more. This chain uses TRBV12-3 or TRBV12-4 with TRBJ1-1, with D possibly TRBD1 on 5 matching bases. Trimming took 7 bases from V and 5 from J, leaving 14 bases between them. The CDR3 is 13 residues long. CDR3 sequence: CASNYGRGTEAFF. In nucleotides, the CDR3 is TGTGCCAGCAACTACGGACGGGGGACTGAAGCTTTCTTT.

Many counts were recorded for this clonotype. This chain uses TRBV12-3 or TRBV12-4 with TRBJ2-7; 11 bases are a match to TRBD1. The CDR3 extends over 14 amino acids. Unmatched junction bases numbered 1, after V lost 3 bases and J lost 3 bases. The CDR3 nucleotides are TGTGCCAGCAGTTTTGGGACAGGGGGCTACGAGCAGTACTTC. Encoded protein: CASSFGTGGYEQYF.

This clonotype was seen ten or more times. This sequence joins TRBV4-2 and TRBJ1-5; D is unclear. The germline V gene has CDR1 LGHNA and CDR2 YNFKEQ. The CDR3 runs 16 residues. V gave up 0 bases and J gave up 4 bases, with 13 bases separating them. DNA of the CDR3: TGTGCCAGCAGCCAAGAAGGTCAAGGGCGGAATCAGCCCCAGCATTTT. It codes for CASSQEGQGRNQPQHF.

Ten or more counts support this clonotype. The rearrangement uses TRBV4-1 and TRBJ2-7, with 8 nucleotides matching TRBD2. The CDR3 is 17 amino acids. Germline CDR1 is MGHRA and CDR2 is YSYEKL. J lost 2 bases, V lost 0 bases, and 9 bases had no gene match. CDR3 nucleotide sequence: TGCGCCAGCAGCCAAGATCACCTAGCGGGTTTTCCCTACGAGCAGTACTTC. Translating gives CASSQDHLAGFPYEQYF.

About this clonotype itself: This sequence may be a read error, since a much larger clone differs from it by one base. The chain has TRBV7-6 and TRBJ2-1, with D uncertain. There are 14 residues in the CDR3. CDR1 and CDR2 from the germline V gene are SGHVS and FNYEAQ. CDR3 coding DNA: TGTACCAGCAGCCCAGGACCTTCCTACAATGAGCAGTTCTTC. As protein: CTSSPGPSYNEQFF.

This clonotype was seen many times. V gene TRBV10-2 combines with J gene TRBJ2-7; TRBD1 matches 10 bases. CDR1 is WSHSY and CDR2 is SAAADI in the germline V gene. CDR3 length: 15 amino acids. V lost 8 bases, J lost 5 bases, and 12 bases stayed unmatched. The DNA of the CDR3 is TGCGCCAGCGCCGGCCCAGACAGGGGGCTTAACGAGCAGTACTTC. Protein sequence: CASAGPDRGLNEQYF.

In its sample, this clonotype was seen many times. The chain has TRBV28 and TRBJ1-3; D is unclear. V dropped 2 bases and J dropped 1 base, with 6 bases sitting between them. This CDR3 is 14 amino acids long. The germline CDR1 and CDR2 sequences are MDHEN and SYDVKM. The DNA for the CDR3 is TGTGCCAGCAGTTTACTGCAGTCTGGAAACACCATATATTTT. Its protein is CASSLLQSGNTIYF.

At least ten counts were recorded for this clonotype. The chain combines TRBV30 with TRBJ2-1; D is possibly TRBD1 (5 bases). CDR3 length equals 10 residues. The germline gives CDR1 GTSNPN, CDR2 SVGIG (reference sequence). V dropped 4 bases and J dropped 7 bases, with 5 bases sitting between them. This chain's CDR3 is CAWKGNEQFF. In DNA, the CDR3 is TGTGCCTGGAAGGGGAATGAGCAGTTCTTC. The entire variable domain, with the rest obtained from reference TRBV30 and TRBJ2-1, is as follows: SQTIHQWPATLVQPVGSPLSLECTVEGTSNPNLYWYRQAAGRGLQLLFYSVGIGQISSEVPQNLSASRPQDRQFILSSKKLLLSDSGFYLCAWKGNEQFFGPGTRLTVL.

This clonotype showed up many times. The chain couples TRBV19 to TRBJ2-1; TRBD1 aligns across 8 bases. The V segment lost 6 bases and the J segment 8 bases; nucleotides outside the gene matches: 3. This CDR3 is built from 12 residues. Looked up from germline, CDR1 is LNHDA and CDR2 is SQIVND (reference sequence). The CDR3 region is CASSRTGYEQFF. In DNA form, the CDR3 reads TGTGCCAGTAGCCGGACAGGGTATGAGCAGTTCTTC.

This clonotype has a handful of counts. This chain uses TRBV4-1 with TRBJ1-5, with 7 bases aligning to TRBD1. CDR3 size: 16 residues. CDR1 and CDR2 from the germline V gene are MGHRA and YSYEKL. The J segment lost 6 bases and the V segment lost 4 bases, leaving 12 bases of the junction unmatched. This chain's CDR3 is CASSRGDRVEGQPQHF. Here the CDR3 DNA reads TGCGCCAGCAGCCGAGGCGACAGGGTTGAGGGTCAGCCCCAGCATTTT.

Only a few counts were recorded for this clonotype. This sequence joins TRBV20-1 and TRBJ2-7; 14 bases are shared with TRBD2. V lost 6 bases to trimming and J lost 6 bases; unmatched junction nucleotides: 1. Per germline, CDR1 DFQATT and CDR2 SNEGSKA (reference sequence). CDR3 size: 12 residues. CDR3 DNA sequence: TGCAGTGCGGGGACTAGCGGGAGCGAGCAGTACTTC. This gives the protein CSAGTSGSEQYF.

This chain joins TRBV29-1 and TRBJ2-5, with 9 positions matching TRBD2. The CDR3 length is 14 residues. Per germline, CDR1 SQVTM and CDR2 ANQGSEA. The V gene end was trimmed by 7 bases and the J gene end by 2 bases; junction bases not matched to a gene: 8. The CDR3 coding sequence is TGCAGCGCGACAGCGGCGGGAGGGCAAGAGACCCAGTACTTC. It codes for CSATAAGGQETQYF.

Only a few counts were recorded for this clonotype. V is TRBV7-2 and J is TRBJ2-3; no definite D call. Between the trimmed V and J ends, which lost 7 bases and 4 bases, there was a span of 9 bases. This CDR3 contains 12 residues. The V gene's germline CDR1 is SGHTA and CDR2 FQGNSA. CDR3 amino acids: CASTHTPDTQYF. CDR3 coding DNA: TGTGCCAGCACCCATACCCCAGATACGCAGTATTTT.

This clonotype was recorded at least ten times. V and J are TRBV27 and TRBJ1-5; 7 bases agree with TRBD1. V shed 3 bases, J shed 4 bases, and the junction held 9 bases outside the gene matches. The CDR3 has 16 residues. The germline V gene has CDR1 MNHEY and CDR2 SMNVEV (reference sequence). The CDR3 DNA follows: TGTGCCAGCAGTTTTCTCGGAGGGGGCCTAAATCAGCCCCAGCATTTT. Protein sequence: CASSFLGGGLNQPQHF.

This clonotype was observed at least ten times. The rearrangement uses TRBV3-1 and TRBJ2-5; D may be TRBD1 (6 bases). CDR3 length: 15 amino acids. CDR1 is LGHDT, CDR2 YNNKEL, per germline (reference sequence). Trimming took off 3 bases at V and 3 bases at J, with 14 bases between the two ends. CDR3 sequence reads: CASSHKGTREETQYF. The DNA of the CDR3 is TGTGCCAGCAGCCACAAGGGGACACGGGAAGAGACCCAGTACTTC.

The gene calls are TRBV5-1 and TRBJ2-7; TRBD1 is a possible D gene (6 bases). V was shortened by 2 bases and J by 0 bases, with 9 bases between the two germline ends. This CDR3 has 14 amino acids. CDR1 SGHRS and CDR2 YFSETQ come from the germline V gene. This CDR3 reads CASSFQGSSYEQYF. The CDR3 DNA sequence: TGCGCCAGCAGCTTTCAGGGGAGCTCCTACGAGCAGTACTTC.

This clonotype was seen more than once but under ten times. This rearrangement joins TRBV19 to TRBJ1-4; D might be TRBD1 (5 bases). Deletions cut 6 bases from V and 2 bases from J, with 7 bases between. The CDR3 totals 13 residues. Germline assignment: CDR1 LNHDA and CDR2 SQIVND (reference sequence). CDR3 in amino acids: CASRRGTNEKLFF. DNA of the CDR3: TGTGCCAGTAGGAGGGGTACTAATGAAAAACTGTTTTTT.

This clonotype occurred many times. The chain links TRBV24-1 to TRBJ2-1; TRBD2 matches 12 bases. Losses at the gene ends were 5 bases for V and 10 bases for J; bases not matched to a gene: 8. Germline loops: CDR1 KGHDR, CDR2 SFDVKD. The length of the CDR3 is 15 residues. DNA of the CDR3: TGTGCCACCAGTGCGACTAGCGGGAGTCTTACCGAGCAGTTCTTC. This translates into CATSATSGSLTEQFF.

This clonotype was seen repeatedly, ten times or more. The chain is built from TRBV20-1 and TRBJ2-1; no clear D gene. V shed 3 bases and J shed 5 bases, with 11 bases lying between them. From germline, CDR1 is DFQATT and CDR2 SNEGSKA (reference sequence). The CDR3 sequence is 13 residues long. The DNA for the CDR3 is TGCAGTGCTAGTGGGCTGAGCAACAATGAGCAGTTCTTC. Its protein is CSASGLSNNEQFF.

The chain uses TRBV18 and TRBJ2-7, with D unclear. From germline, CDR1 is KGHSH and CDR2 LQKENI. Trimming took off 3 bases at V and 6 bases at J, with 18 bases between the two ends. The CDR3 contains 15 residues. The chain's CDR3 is CASSPPVGFSGEQYF. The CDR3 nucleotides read TGTGCCAGCTCACCTCCCGTCGGATTTAGTGGCGAGCAGTACTTC.

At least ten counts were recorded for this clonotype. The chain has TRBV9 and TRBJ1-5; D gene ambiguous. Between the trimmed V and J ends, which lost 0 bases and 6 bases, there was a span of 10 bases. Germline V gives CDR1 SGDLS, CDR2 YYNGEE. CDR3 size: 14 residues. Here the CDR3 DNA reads TGTGCCAGCAGCGTAGCGGGAGCCGGTCAGCCCCAGCATTTT. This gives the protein CASSVAGAGQPQHF.

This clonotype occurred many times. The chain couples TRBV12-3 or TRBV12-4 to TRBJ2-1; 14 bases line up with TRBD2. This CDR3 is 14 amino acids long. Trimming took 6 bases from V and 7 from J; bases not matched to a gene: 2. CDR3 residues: CASSRTSGRNEQFF. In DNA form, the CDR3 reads TGTGCCAGCAGCCGGACTAGCGGGAGGAATGAGCAGTTCTTC.

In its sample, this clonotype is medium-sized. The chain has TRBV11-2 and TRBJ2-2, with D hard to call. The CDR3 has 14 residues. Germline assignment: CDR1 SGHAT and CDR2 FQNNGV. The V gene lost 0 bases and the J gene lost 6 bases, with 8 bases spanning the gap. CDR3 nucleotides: TGTGCCAGCAGCTTAGATTGGTCTCCCGGGGAGCTGTTTTTT. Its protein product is CASSLDWSPGELFF. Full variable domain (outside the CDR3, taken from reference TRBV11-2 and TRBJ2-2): EAGVAQSPRYKIIEKRQSVAFWCNPISGHATLYWYQQILGQGPKLLIQFQNNGVVDDSQLPKDRFSAERLKGVDSTLKIQPAKLEDSAVYLCASSLDWSPGELFFGEGSRLTVL.

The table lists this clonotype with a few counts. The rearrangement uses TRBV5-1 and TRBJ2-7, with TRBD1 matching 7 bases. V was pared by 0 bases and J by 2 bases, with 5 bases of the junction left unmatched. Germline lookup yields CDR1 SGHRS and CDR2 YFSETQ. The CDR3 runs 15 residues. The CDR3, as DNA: TGCGCCAGCAGCTTGGGATTCGACAGGGCCTACGAGCAGTACTTC. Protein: CASSLGFDRAYEQYF.

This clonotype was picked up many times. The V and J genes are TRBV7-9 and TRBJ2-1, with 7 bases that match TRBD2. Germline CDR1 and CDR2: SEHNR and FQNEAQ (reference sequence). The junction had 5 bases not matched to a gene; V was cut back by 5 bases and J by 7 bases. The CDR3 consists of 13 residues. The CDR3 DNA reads TGTGCCAGCAGCGAAGGACTAGTGAATGAGCAGTTCTTC. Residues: CASSEGLVNEQFF.